This entry features one TCR beta chain sequence. Trimming took 2 bases from V and 7 from J; bases not matched to a gene: 7. Germline values: CDR1 SNHLY, CDR2 FYNNEI. The CDR3 runs to 14 residues. TCRdb's table, derived via immunoSEQ multiplex PCR, lists solely in-frame clones and lacks some. The table has under 250,000 clones, 70% to 85% seen once. The data stem from a study of blood T cell repertoires in COVID-19. This clonotype was sampled from a man of 80 years or more with acute or convalescent COVID-19. This chain joins TRBV2 and TRBJ1-1; 7 positions match TRBD1. The sample taken for sequencing was peripheral blood. CDR3 sequence (DNA): TGTGCCAGCAGTGAATCGACAGGGAGTGGTGAAGCTTTCTTT. Protein sequence: CASSESTGSGEAFF.